This TCR beta chain came from a study of glioma-infiltrating T cells after dendritic cell vaccination. The CDR3 totals 13 residues. Germline lookup yields CDR1 LGHNA and CDR2 YNFKEQ. V gave up 4 bases and J gave up 3 bases; unmatched junction bases: 1. Generated by immunoSEQ multiplex PCR, the TCRdb table keeps only in-frame clones and is missing some. Among approximately 100,000 clones, about four fifths were seen once, and the ten largest hold roughly 12%. The sequence was obtained from a human donor with glioblastoma. The J gene is TRBJ2-5, the V gene TRBV4-2, with TRBD1 matching 8 bases. Sequences were derived from blood, sampled before dendritic cell vaccination. The CDR3 loop is CASSLDREETQYF. Here the CDR3 DNA reads TGTGCCAGCAGCCTGGACAGGGAAGAGACCCAGTACTTC.